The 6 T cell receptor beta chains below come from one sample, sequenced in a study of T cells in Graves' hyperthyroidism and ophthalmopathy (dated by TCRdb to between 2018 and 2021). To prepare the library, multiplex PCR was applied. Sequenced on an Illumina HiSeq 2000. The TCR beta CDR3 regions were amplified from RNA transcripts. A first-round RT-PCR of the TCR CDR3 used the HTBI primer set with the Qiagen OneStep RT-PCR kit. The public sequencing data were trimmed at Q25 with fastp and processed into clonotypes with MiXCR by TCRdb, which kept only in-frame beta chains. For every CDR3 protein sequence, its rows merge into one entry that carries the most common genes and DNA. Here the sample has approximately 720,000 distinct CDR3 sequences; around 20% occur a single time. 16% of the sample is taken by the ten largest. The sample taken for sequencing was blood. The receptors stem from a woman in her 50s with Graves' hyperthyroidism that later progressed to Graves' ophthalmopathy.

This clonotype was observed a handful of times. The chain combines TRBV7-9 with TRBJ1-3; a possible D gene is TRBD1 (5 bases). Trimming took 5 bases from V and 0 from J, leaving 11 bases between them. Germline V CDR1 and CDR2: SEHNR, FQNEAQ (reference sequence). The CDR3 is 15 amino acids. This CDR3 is CASSPLGGSGNTIYF. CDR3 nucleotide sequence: TGTGCCAGCAGCCCCCTCGGGGGCTCTGGAAACACCATATATTTT.

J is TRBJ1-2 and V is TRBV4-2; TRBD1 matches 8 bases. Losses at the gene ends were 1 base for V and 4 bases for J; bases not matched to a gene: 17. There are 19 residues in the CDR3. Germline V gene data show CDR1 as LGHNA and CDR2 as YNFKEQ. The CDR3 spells CASSQGNRGARQGIYGYTF. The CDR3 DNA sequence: TGTGCCAGCAGCCAAGGGAACAGGGGGGCCCGACAGGGGATCTATGGCTACACCTTC.

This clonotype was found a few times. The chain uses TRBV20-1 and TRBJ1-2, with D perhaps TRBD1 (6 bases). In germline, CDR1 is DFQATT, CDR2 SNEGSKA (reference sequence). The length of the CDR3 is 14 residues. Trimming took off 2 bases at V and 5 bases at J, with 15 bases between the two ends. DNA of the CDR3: TGCAGTGCTAGACATTTCGGGGGCCCTTATGGCTACACCTTC. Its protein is CSARHFGGPYGYTF.

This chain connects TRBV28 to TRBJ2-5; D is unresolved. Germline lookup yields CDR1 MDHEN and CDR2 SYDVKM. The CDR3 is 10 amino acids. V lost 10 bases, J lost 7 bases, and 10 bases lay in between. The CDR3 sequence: CAISSGTQYF. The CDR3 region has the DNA TGTGCCATCTCCTCCGGGACCCAGTACTTC.

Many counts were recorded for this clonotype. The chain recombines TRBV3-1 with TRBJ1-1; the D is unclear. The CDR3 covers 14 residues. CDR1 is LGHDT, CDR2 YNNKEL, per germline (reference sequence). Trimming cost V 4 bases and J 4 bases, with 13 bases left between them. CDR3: CASSLTTESTEAFF. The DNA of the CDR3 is TGTGCCAGCAGCCTCACGACCGAATCCACTGAAGCTTTCTTT.

Written as DNA, the CDR3 is TGTGCCAGCAGCTTCGGGCTAGCGAATCATGAGCAGTTCTTC. Encoded protein: CASSFGLANHEQFF. This chain joins TRBV7-2 and TRBJ2-1, with D perhaps matching TRBD2 (6 bases). CDR3 length: 14 amino acids. The V gene's germline CDR1 is SGHTA and CDR2 FQGNSA. V dropped 3 bases and J dropped 8 bases, with 14 bases sitting between them.